This entry lists 26 T cell receptor beta chains sequenced from one sample in a study of technical replicates of blood from a few donors. Assay used: immunoSEQ multiplex PCR; TCRdb lists only in-frame clones, some missing. Among around 80,000 clones listed, 90% to 95% were seen once. Sequenced: T cells isolated from PBMCs. The receptors here all came from a human donor in good health.

This clone showed up just a few times. V gene TRBV5-1 combines with J gene TRBJ2-7, with a weak D call TRBD2 (6 bases). From germline, CDR1 is SGHRS and CDR2 YFSETQ. Trimming removed 4 bases from V and 0 bases from J, with 11 bases in between. The length of the CDR3 is 14 residues. This chain's CDR3 is CASSVGGFSYEQYF. CDR3 sequence (DNA): TGCGCCAGCAGCGTAGGAGGGTTCTCCTACGAGCAGTACTTC.

The rearrangement joins TRBV9 to TRBJ2-1; 9 bases fit TRBD2. Looked up from germline, CDR1 is SGDLS and CDR2 is YYNGEE. The CDR3 has 19 amino acids. With 3 bases clipped from V and 9 bases from J, the junction kept 22 bases outside the gene matches. The CDR3 is CASSATDLLVGGRASEQFF. CDR3 DNA sequence: TGTGCCAGCAGCGCAACTGATCTTTTAGTCGGCGGGAGGGCCAGTGAGCAGTTCTTC.

The rearrangement uses TRBV19 and TRBJ2-7; tentatively, D is TRBD2 (5 bases). With 2 bases removed from V and 0 bases from J, the gap between germline ends came to 8 bases. The CDR3 extends over 14 amino acids. Germline V gene sequence: CDR1 LNHDA, CDR2 SQIVND (reference sequence). CDR3 amino acids: CASSITGNSYEQYF. CDR3 nucleotide sequence: TGTGCCAGTAGTATAACCGGGAACTCCTACGAGCAGTACTTC.

This clone appeared once. The chain employs TRBV5-5 and TRBJ2-7, with D uncertain. The CDR3 is made up of 15 amino acids. The germline V gene has CDR1 SGHKS and CDR2 YYEKEE (reference sequence). Trimming stripped 3 bases from V and 2 bases from J, with 15 bases between. In DNA, the CDR3 is TGTGCCAGCAGCTCGGCCGCTAGGTGGACCTACGAGCAGTACTTC. Translating gives CASSSAARWTYEQYF.

The chain joins TRBV9 to TRBJ2-1; 12 nucleotides line up with TRBD2. The length of the CDR3 is 15 residues. Per the germline V gene, CDR1 is SGDLS and CDR2 is YYNGEE. The J segment lost 9 bases and the V segment lost 4 bases, leaving 8 bases of the junction unmatched. For the CDR3, the DNA is TGTGCCAGCAGCCTTAGGACTAGCGGGAAAAGTGAGCAGTTCTTC. Translation gives CASSLRTSGKSEQFF.

The chain couples TRBV9 to TRBJ2-1, with a tentative D call TRBD2 (6 bases). The CDR3 is 15 amino acids. Per the germline V gene, CDR1 is SGDLS and CDR2 is YYNGEE. V was cut by 4 bases and J by 6 bases, with 17 bases left in between. The CDR3 DNA follows: TGTGCCAGCAGCTTAACTAAGGGACTCCGCAATGAGCAGTTCTTC. Translation gives CASSLTKGLRNEQFF.

The rearrangement uses TRBV15 and TRBJ2-2; TRBD2 might be the D (5 bases). Trimming pared 0 bases from V and 5 bases from J, leaving 10 bases between. The CDR3 has 15 residues. The germline CDR1 and CDR2 sequences are LNHNV and YYDKDF (reference sequence). The CDR3 DNA reads TGTGCCACCAGCAGAGATAGCACGGGGACCGGGGAGCTGTTTTTT. Its protein product is CATSRDSTGTGELFF.

This chain joins TRBV30 and TRBJ2-5; TRBD2 agrees at 11 bases. The length of the CDR3 is 13 residues. Germline V gene lookup returns CDR1 GTSNPN and CDR2 SVGIG (reference sequence). The V gene end was trimmed by 5 bases and the J gene end by 5 bases; junction bases not matched to a gene: 4. The DNA for the CDR3 is TGTGCCTGGGGGACTAGCGGAAGGGAGACCCAGTACTTC. It specifies CAWGTSGRETQYF. Full variable domain (rest looked up from reference TRBV30 and TRBJ2-5): SQTIHQWPATLVQPVGSPLSLECTVEGTSNPNLYWYRQAAGRGLQLLFYSVGIGQISSEVPQNLSASRPQDRQFILSSKKLLLSDSGFYLCAWGTSGRETQYFGPGTRLLVL.

The chain combines TRBV4-2 with TRBJ2-7, with 11 bases that match TRBD2. With V trimmed by 4 bases and J by 2 bases, 1 base remained unmatched. This CDR3 comprises 14 residues. CDR1 is LGHNA and CDR2 is YNFKEQ in the germline V gene. The CDR3 DNA follows: TGTGCCAGCAGCCCGACTAGCGGGACCTACGAGCAGTACTTC. Protein: CASSPTSGTYEQYF.

The rearrangement joins TRBV6-1 to TRBJ2-7; 11 bases are a match to TRBD2. The ends lost 5 bases at V and 11 bases at J; junction bases unmatched: 8. Germline-derived CDR1 and CDR2 are MNHNS and SASEGT. The CDR3 has 13 residues. The CDR3 reads CASSSESSGRKYF. CDR3 DNA sequence: TGTGCCAGCAGTTCAGAGTCTAGCGGGAGGAAGTACTTC.

The chain joins TRBV5-1 to TRBJ2-7; 7 bases fit TRBD1. The CDR3 runs 14 residues. CDR1 and CDR2 (germline): SGHRS, YFSETQ. Trimming removed 1 base from V and 2 bases from J; junction bases left unmatched: 3. In DNA form, the CDR3 reads TGCGCCAGCAGCTTGACCGGGACAGCCTACGAGCAGTACTTC. Its translation: CASSLTGTAYEQYF.

This chain links TRBV27 with TRBJ1-5, with no clear D. V lost 7 bases and J lost 0, with 4 bases in between. The CDR3 runs 12 residues. Germline V lookup: CDR1 MNHEY, CDR2 SMNVEV (reference sequence). The CDR3 region has the DNA TGTGCCAGCATCTCTAGCAATCAGCCCCAGCATTTT. This codes for CASISSNQPQHF.

In its sample, this clone was seen a few times. This chain joins TRBV30 and TRBJ1-1; D remains unclear. CDR1 and CDR2 from the germline V gene are GTSNPN and SVGIG (reference sequence). Trimming took off 1 base at V and 3 bases at J, with 9 bases between the two ends. CDR3 length equals 13 residues. The CDR3 region has the DNA TGTGCCTGGAGTGACGGTCTGGACACTGAAGCTTTCTTT. Translation gives CAWSDGLDTEAFF.

The chain is built from TRBV5-1 and TRBJ1-1; D not certain. The CDR3 is 12 residues long. Trimming cost V 6 bases and J 6 bases, with 12 bases left between them. CDR1 is SGHRS and CDR2 is YFSETQ in the germline V gene. CDR3 protein: CASTDNSAEAFF. CDR3 bases: TGCGCCAGCACCGATAACAGTGCTGAAGCTTTCTTT.

The V and J genes are TRBV19 and TRBJ2-5, with D possibly matching TRBD1 (7 bases). The CDR3 covers 15 residues. Deletions cut 10 bases from V and 4 bases from J, with 22 bases between. The germline gives CDR1 LNHDA, CDR2 SQIVND (reference sequence). The CDR3 DNA follows: TGTGCCACCTTTCCAGGGGGAGGATTTGGAGAGACCCAGTACTTC. This codes for CATFPGGGFGETQYF. Complete variable domain (other parts from reference TRBV19 and TRBJ2-5): DGGITQSPKYLFRKEGQNVTLSCEQNLNHDAMYWYRQDPGQGLRLIYYSQIVNDFQKGDIAEGYSVSREKKESFPLTVTSAQKNPTAFYLCATFPGGGFGETQYFGPGTRLLVL.

The chain combines TRBV5-5 with TRBJ2-1; D might be TRBD2 (5 bases). The CDR3 has 16 amino acids. The germline V and J ends were trimmed by 6 bases and 9 bases, with 25 bases remaining between them. The V gene's germline CDR1 is SGHKS and CDR2 YYEKEE (reference sequence). The CDR3 here is CASNISPSGRTGEQFF. CDR3 DNA: TGTGCCAGCAACATTTCGCCGAGCGGCCGAACGGGTGAGCAGTTCTTC.

The V call is TRBV19, the J call TRBJ1-1; 8 nucleotides align to TRBD1. CDR3 length equals 15 residues. V lost 3 bases and J lost 0; bases outside the gene matches: 3. Per the germline V gene, CDR1 is LNHDA and CDR2 is SQIVND (reference sequence). CDR3 region: CASSIRGQVNTEAFF. DNA of the CDR3: TGTGCCAGTAGTATTAGGGGACAGGTGAACACTGAAGCTTTCTTT.

The chain links TRBV2 to TRBJ2-5; possible D gene TRBD1, 6 bases. The CDR3 is 13 residues long. Looked up from germline, CDR1 is SNHLY and CDR2 is FYNNEI. Trimming left V 6 bases short and J 2 bases short, with 10 bases between. The CDR3 DNA follows: TGTGCCAGCAGGGGGGACACTCAAGAGACCCAGTACTTC. It specifies CASRGDTQETQYF.

The chain uses TRBV2 and TRBJ1-5; 10 nucleotides align to TRBD1. The CDR3 is made up of 14 amino acids. Trimming took 4 bases from V and 4 from J; bases not matched to a gene: 1. Germline CDR1 SNHLY, CDR2 FYNNEI. DNA of the CDR3: TGTGCCAGCAGTGGACAGGGGGCAAATCAGCCCCAGCATTTT. As protein: CASSGQGANQPQHF.

The chain joins TRBV12-2 to TRBJ1-2; the table's D call, TRBD1, has no DNA check behind it. TRBV12-2 is classified as a pseudogene. There are 15 residues in the CDR3. In nucleotides, the CDR3 is TGTGCAAGTCTCATAACAGAACAGGGGAACTATGGCTACACCTTC. Its translation is CASLITEQGNYGYTF.

V usage is TRBV11-2 and J usage is TRBJ1-5, with a possible D match to TRBD1 (5 bases). The length of the CDR3 is 13 residues. CDR1 SGHAT and CDR2 FQNNGV come from the germline V gene. The V and J ends lost 8 bases and 1 base respectively, with 9 bases between them. CDR3 residues: CASGQGSNQPQHF. The CDR3 DNA reads TGTGCCAGCGGGCAGGGAAGCAATCAGCCCCAGCATTTT.

The CDR3 DNA follows: TGTGCCAGCAGTCATCCGACAGGGTTGGGCTACGAGCAGTACTTC. The encoded protein is CASSHPTGLGYEQYF. The J gene is TRBJ2-7, the V gene TRBV11-2; TRBD1 agrees at 7 bases. CDR3 length equals 15 residues. Germline V lookup: CDR1 SGHAT, CDR2 FQNNGV. V gave up 6 bases and J gave up 3 bases; unmatched junction bases: 11.

This sequence joins TRBV20-1 and TRBJ1-2; D may be TRBD1 (5 bases). V dropped 3 bases and J dropped 8 bases, with 10 bases sitting between them. Germline values: CDR1 DFQATT, CDR2 SNEGSKA (reference sequence). The CDR3 sequence is 11 residues long. CDR3 coding DNA: TGCAGTGCTAGCGGGGGGGAAGGCTACACCTTC. Protein product: CSASGGEGYTF.

The V and J genes are TRBV4-3 and TRBJ2-7; D is undetermined. The CDR3 runs to 14 residues. V was pared by 0 bases and J by 3 bases, with 9 bases between. Germline loops: CDR1 LGHNA, CDR2 YSLEER. The CDR3 protein is CASSQDLLVYEQYF. CDR3 nucleotides: TGCGCCAGCAGCCAAGATTTACTTGTCTACGAGCAGTACTTC.

The chain carries TRBV4-2 and TRBJ1-4, with D perhaps TRBD1 (5 bases). CDR3 length: 17 amino acids. V was trimmed by 0 bases and J by 8 bases, leaving 19 bases between them. CDR1 LGHNA and CDR2 YNFKEQ come from the germline V gene. This CDR3 reads CASSQDGLAQEGEKLFF. DNA for the CDR3: TGTGCCAGCAGCCAAGATGGTCTCGCACAGGAGGGGGAAAAACTGTTTTTT.

This chain connects TRBV4-3 to TRBJ1-2; D not certain. Per the germline V gene, CDR1 is LGHNA and CDR2 is YSLEER. This CDR3 has 15 residues. Trimming shortened V by 0 bases and J by 3 bases, and 11 bases separated the two germline ends. CDR3 loop: CASSQDYPRDYGYTF. The CDR3, as DNA: TGCGCCAGCAGCCAAGATTATCCGAGGGACTATGGCTACACCTTC.